This is a list of T cell receptor beta chains from one sample in a study of T cells in Graves' hyperthyroidism and ophthalmopathy. MiXCR, applied by TCRdb to the multiplex PCR reads, yields one record per CDR3 protein. This sample has more than 150,000 distinct CDR3 sequences, with over 15% found just once. The source material was blood. Receptors were obtained from a woman aged 50 to 60 with Graves' hyperthyroidism. Each CDR3 is given with its conserved first and last residue. Fields, in order: J gene, V gene, clone size, D gene, CDR3 protein, CDR3 DNA. A D gene is named only where the DNA matches it firmly. Clone size, where shown, is once, few, many, or a class for clones that have expanded.

j_gene: TRBJ2-5; v_gene: TRBV24-1; abundance: many; d_gene: TRBD2; CDR3aa: CATSESSGARGETQYF; CDR3nt: TGTGCCACCAGTGAGTCTAGCGGGGCGAGAGGGGAGACCCAGTACTTC
j_gene: TRBJ1-2; v_gene: TRBV11-2; abundance: -; d_gene: -; CDR3aa: CASSPYFGALDYGYTF; CDR3nt: -
j_gene: TRBJ2-1; v_gene: TRBV4-1; abundance: -; d_gene: -; CDR3aa: CASSQDVGRDEQFF; CDR3nt: TGCGCCAGCAGCCAAGACGTCGGGCGCGATGAGCAGTTCTTC
j_gene: TRBJ2-1; v_gene: TRBV11-2; abundance: -; d_gene: -; CDR3aa: CASSFNQGRGSEQFF; CDR3nt: TGTGCCAGCAGCTTTAACCAGGGGAGAGGTTCTGAGCAGTTCTTC
j_gene: TRBJ2-7; v_gene: TRBV5-6; abundance: many; d_gene: TRBD1; CDR3aa: CASSAGTGFHEQYF; CDR3nt: TGTGCCAGCAGCGCAGGGACAGGGTTCCACGAGCAGTACTTC
j_gene: TRBJ1-6; v_gene: TRBV4-2; abundance: few; d_gene: TRBD1; CDR3aa: CASSQEGQGNSPLHF; CDR3nt: TGTGCCAGCAGCCAAGAAGGACAGGGCAATTCACCCCTCCACTTT
j_gene: TRBJ1-4; v_gene: TRBV18; abundance: -; d_gene: -; CDR3aa: CASSPPDRGSEKLFF; CDR3nt: TGTGCCAGCTCACCACCGGACAGAGGCTCTGAAAAACTGTTTTTT
j_gene: TRBJ1-5; v_gene: TRBV19; abundance: many; d_gene: -; CDR3aa: CASSRLNQPQHF; CDR3nt: TGTGCCAGTTCCCGCCTAAATCAGCCCCAGCATTTT
j_gene: TRBJ2-1; v_gene: TRBV11-3; abundance: -; d_gene: TRBD2; CDR3aa: CASSLGAGDDNEQFF; CDR3nt: TGTGCCAGCAGCTTAGGCGCGGGGGATGACAATGAGCAGTTCTTC
j_gene: TRBJ1-1; v_gene: TRBV10-1; abundance: -; d_gene: -; CDR3aa: CASSESRVNTEAFF; CDR3nt: TGCGCCAGCAGTGAGTCGAGGGTCAACACTGAAGCTTTCTTT
j_gene: TRBJ1-2; v_gene: TRBV27; abundance: -; d_gene: TRBD1; CDR3aa: CASRPLGQGGYGYTF; CDR3nt: TGTGCCAGCAGGCCCCTGGGACAGGGGGGGTATGGCTACACCTTC
j_gene: TRBJ2-7; v_gene: TRBV28; abundance: few; d_gene: TRBD1; CDR3aa: CASSFLGTGGYHEQYF; CDR3nt: TGTGCCAGCAGTTTTTTAGGGACAGGGGGTTACCACGAGCAGTACTTC
j_gene: TRBJ2-5; v_gene: TRBV7-9; abundance: few; d_gene: TRBD2; CDR3aa: CASSRRTSGVGETQYF; CDR3nt: TGTGCCAGCAGCCGCCGGACTAGCGGGGTTGGGGAGACCCAGTACTTC
j_gene: TRBJ2-1; v_gene: TRBV4-1; abundance: -; d_gene: -; CDR3aa: CASSQDLSEQFF; CDR3nt: TGCGCCAGCAGCCAAGATTTGAGTGAGCAGTTCTTC
j_gene: TRBJ1-2; v_gene: TRBV18; abundance: -; d_gene: -; CDR3aa: CASSPPTGRAGYTF; CDR3nt: TGTGCCAGCTCACCGCCGACAGGTCGGGCTGGCTACACCTTC
j_gene: TRBJ1-5; v_gene: TRBV9; abundance: -; d_gene: -; CDR3aa: CASSAEGNLGQPQHF; CDR3nt: TGTGCCAGCAGCGCAGAGGGGAATTTAGGTCAGCCCCAGCATTTT
j_gene: TRBJ2-1; v_gene: TRBV20-1; abundance: many; d_gene: TRBD1; CDR3aa: CSARDLGTGGWNEQFF; CDR3nt: TGCAGTGCTAGAGATCTCGGGACAGGGGGGTGGAATGAGCAGTTCTTC
j_gene: TRBJ2-7; v_gene: TRBV7-8; abundance: many; d_gene: -; CDR3aa: CASSLEMDEQYF; CDR3nt: TGTGCCAGCAGCTTAGAGATGGACGAGCAGTACTTC